A single sample is the source of the 25 T cell receptor beta chains below, sequenced in a study of cytomegalovirus exposure and HLA in healthy donors. Primers for the PCR totalled 60 Vbeta and 13 Jbeta. TCRdb's table, derived via immunoSEQ multiplex PCR, lists solely in-frame clones and lacks some. This table has around 140,000 clones, approximately 82% appearing once. The sequenced sample was PBMCs. Source of these receptors: a man between 18 and 35 years old in good health and CMV-seropositive.

This chain joins TRBV11-2 and TRBJ2-1, with a tentative D call TRBD1 (6 bases). CDR3 length: 16 amino acids. Germline CDR1 is SGHAT and CDR2 is FQNNGV. The V end lost 5 bases, the J end lost 1 base, and 15 bases lay between the germline ends. The CDR3 region is CASSTPVQGSYNEQFF. CDR3 nucleotide sequence: TGTGCCAGCAGCACCCCAGTCCAGGGGTCCTACAATGAGCAGTTCTTC.

This sequence joins TRBV27 and TRBJ2-7, with 10 nucleotides matching TRBD2. The germline V gene encodes CDR1 MNHEY and CDR2 SMNVEV (reference sequence). V was pared by 8 bases and J by 6 bases, with 10 bases of the junction left unmatched. The CDR3 totals 14 residues. Here the CDR3 DNA reads TGTGCCAGCGCCCTCCAAGCGGGAGGGCCCGAGCAGTACTTC. Amino acids: CASALQAGGPEQYF.

Here the CDR3 reads CASSITQGLEQYF. DNA for the CDR3: TGTGCCAGTAGTATTACCCAGGGGCTCGAGCAGTACTTC. The chain is built from TRBV19 and TRBJ2-7, with D possibly matching TRBD1 (6 bases). The CDR3 has 13 amino acids. V dropped 3 bases and J dropped 6 bases, with 12 bases sitting between them. CDR1 and CDR2 (germline): LNHDA, SQIVND (reference sequence).

The V gene is TRBV19, the J gene TRBJ2-3; TRBD2 matches 13 bases. Germline CDR1 and CDR2: LNHDA and SQIVND (reference sequence). The CDR3 spans 16 residues. With V trimmed by 8 bases and J by 4 bases, 9 bases remained unmatched. This CDR3 reads CASRTSGSGYPDTQYF. CDR3 nucleotides: TGTGCCAGTCGGACTAGCGGGAGTGGGTATCCAGATACGCAGTATTTT.

The rearrangement uses TRBV28 and TRBJ2-3; 7 bases agree with TRBD1. V trimming: 3 bases; J trimming: 1 base; junction bases outside the gene matches: 16. Looked up from germline, CDR1 is MDHEN and CDR2 is SYDVKM. The CDR3 is made up of 19 amino acids. The CDR3 region has the DNA TGTGCCAGCAGTTTCCAGGGGGTGAGGGGTAGGGAAGGCACAGATACGCAGTATTTT. This codes for CASSFQGVRGREGTDTQYF.

The chain combines TRBV19 with TRBJ1-1; 7 nucleotides align to TRBD1. The germline V gene encodes CDR1 LNHDA and CDR2 SQIVND (reference sequence). The J segment lost 2 bases and the V segment lost 6 bases, leaving 12 bases of the junction unmatched. The CDR3 totals 16 residues. The CDR3 loop reads CASSHTGTVANTEAFF. CDR3 nucleotides: TGTGCCAGTAGCCATACCGGGACAGTCGCCAACACTGAAGCTTTCTTT.

The rearrangement joins TRBV27 to TRBJ2-7; TRBD2 might be the D (6 bases). Trimming took 0 bases from V and 2 from J, leaving 11 bases between them. The germline CDR1 and CDR2 sequences are MNHEY and SMNVEV (reference sequence). There are 15 residues in the CDR3. CDR3: CASSLSPSAAYEQYF. The CDR3 DNA follows: TGTGCCAGCAGTTTATCACCTAGCGCGGCCTACGAGCAGTACTTC.

V gene TRBV5-1 combines with J gene TRBJ1-4; D possibly corresponds to TRBD1 (6 bases). This CDR3 is 15 amino acids long. The germline CDR1 and CDR2 sequences are SGHRS and YFSETQ. V shed 0 bases and J shed 9 bases, with 15 bases lying between them. CDR3 nucleotides: TGCGCCAGCAGCTTGGAGGGGGTGGTTGCCAAAAAACTGTTTTTT. Residues: CASSLEGVVAKKLFF. Combining the CDR3 with reference TRBV5-1 and TRBJ1-4 gives the whole variable domain KAGVTQTPRYLIKTRGQQVTLSCSPISGHRSVSWYQQTPGQGLQFLFEYFSETQRNKGNFPGRFSGRQFSNSRSEMNVSTLELGDSALYLCASSLEGVVAKKLFFGSGTQLSVL.

The chain is built from TRBV30 and TRBJ2-5; D is perhaps TRBD1 (6 bases). The tail of the sequence fits TRBJ2-7 better, so the J call may be wrong. CDR3 length: 13 residues. Germline CDR1 GTSNPN, CDR2 SVGIG (reference sequence). The DNA of the CDR3 is TGTGCCGGTTACAGGGATGTGGCCTACGAGCAGTACTTC. It codes for CAGYRDVAYEQYF.

This clone occurred once. CDR3 region: CASGKPPLRQGRTREQYF. The CDR3, as DNA: TGTGCCAGCGGAAAGCCCCCCCTAAGACAGGGAAGGACGAGAGAGCAGTACTTC. J is TRBJ2-7 and V is TRBV27, with 7 nucleotides matching TRBD1. V was clipped by 8 bases and J by 7 bases; unmatched bases: 26. Germline CDR1 MNHEY, CDR2 SMNVEV (reference sequence). This CDR3 is 18 amino acids long.

The V and J genes are TRBV29-1 and TRBJ2-1; 8 bases agree with TRBD2. The ends lost 8 bases at V and 8 bases at J; junction bases unmatched: 11. CDR3 length: 13 amino acids. CDR1 SQVTM and CDR2 ANQGSEA come from the germline V gene. CDR3 nucleotide sequence: TGCAGCTCCTCGGGAGGGGGGATCGATGAGCAGTTCTTC. Translated, it gives CSSSGGGIDEQFF.

The V gene is TRBV30, the J gene TRBJ2-1; D is unresolved. The CDR3 is made up of 12 amino acids. V shed 0 bases and J shed 6 bases, with 6 bases lying between them. CDR1 is GTSNPN and CDR2 is SVGIG in the germline V gene (reference sequence). CDR3 amino acids: CAWSVGSNEQFF. CDR3 coding DNA: TGTGCCTGGAGTGTTGGTAGCAATGAGCAGTTCTTC.

This clone has only a few counts. This rearrangement joins TRBV6-5 to TRBJ1-1; D is uncertain. The CDR3 length is 13 residues. The germline V and J ends were trimmed by 6 bases and 1 base, with 9 bases remaining between them. CDR1 MNHEY and CDR2 SVGAGI come from the germline V gene. CDR3: CASRRSGNTEAFF. CDR3 in DNA: TGTGCCAGCAGACGGTCGGGGAACACTGAAGCTTTCTTT.

The V gene is TRBV18, the J gene TRBJ1-5; perhaps TRBD1 as D (5 bases). The CDR3 sequence is 13 residues long. V dropped 6 bases and J dropped 3 bases, with 9 bases sitting between them. Germline V gene sequence: CDR1 KGHSH, CDR2 LQKENI. This CDR3 reads CASSQGDNQPQHF. As DNA, the CDR3 is TGTGCCAGCTCTCAGGGTGACAATCAGCCCCAGCATTTT.

The chain has TRBV7-9 and TRBJ2-3; D perhaps matches TRBD2 (5 bases). Looked up from germline, CDR1 is SEHNR and CDR2 is FQNEAQ (reference sequence). This CDR3 spans 13 amino acids. Trimming took 0 bases from V and 6 from J, leaving 7 bases between them. The CDR3 nucleotides are TGTGCCAGCAGCTTAGCGCGAGGGGATACGCAGTATTTT. As protein: CASSLARGDTQYF.

The chain is built from TRBV6-1 and TRBJ2-7; maybe TRBD1 (6 bases). The germline V gene has CDR1 MNHNS and CDR2 SASEGT. The germline V and J ends were trimmed by 6 bases and 5 bases, with 14 bases remaining between them. There are 13 residues in the CDR3. The CDR3 region has the DNA TGTGCCAGCAGGCAGGGGAATATCCACGAGCAGTACTTC. Translation gives CASRQGNIHEQYF.

This clone was recorded once. This chain uses TRBV27 with TRBJ2-1, with 11 bases matching TRBD2. The length of the CDR3 is 15 residues. Germline loops: CDR1 MNHEY, CDR2 SMNVEV (reference sequence). The ends lost 7 bases at V and 7 bases at J; junction bases unmatched: 9. In nucleotides, the CDR3 is TGTGCCAGCACCGACGGACTAGCGGGTTGGAATGAGCAGTTCTTC. Translation: CASTDGLAGWNEQFF.

The V call is TRBV7-6, the J call TRBJ2-1, with 8 bases lining up with TRBD1. CDR1 is SGHVS and CDR2 is FNYEAQ in the germline V gene. V lost 4 bases, J lost 4 bases, and 15 bases stayed unmatched. The CDR3 sequence is 18 residues long. This CDR3 reads CASSSRSTGTGPYNEQFF. The CDR3 nucleotides are TGTGCCAGCAGCTCTCGCAGCACCGGGACAGGCCCGTACAATGAGCAGTTCTTC.

There are a few counts of this clone. The DNA for the CDR3 is TGTGCCACCATGACAGGGGGCTCCTACGAGCAGTACTTC. It is translated as CATMTGGSYEQYF. The chain uses TRBV6-5 and TRBJ2-7; 9 bases fit TRBD1. Germline CDR1 and CDR2: MNHEY and SVGAGI. With 10 bases clipped from V and 0 bases from J, the junction kept 4 bases outside the gene matches. This CDR3 is 13 amino acids long.

This rearrangement joins TRBV7-9 to TRBJ1-2, with 8 positions matching TRBD1. Trimming took 7 bases from V and 1 from J; bases not matched to a gene: 5. Germline loops: CDR1 SEHNR, CDR2 FQNEAQ (reference sequence). There are 14 residues in the CDR3. The CDR3 coding sequence is TGTGCCAGCAACGGACAGGGTTTTAACTATGGCTACACCTTC. Translation: CASNGQGFNYGYTF.

The chain employs TRBV28 and TRBJ1-3; D is undetermined. The CDR3 is 15 amino acids. V was shortened by 5 bases and J by 3 bases, with 14 bases between the two germline ends. CDR1 is MDHEN, CDR2 SYDVKM, per germline. The chain's CDR3 is CASSPEGPSGNTIYF. CDR3 nucleotide sequence: TGTGCCAGCAGTCCCGAGGGTCCAAGTGGAAACACCATATATTTT.

This chain joins TRBV6-5 and TRBJ2-1; D is possibly TRBD1 (6 bases). Germline V gene sequence: CDR1 MNHEY, CDR2 SVGAGI. The CDR3 has 16 amino acids. Trimming took off 4 bases at V and 2 bases at J, with 15 bases between the two ends. DNA for the CDR3: TGTGCCAGCAGTTTCCAAAGTAAGGGGGCCTACAATGAGCAGTTCTTC. Translated: CASSFQSKGAYNEQFF.

The rearrangement links TRBV7-9 to TRBJ2-5, with D possibly TRBD2 on 5 matching bases. Between the trimmed V and J ends, which lost 5 bases and 7 bases, there was a span of 23 bases. Germline CDR1 is SEHNR and CDR2 is FQNEAQ (reference sequence). This CDR3 is 16 amino acids long. CDR3 DNA: TGTGCCAGCAGCCCATCCTCAGCTCGAGGGAGAAGGACCCAGTACTTC. Its translation is CASSPSSARGRRTQYF.

This chain links TRBV5-1 with TRBJ2-2; TRBD1 might be the D (6 bases). The germline gives CDR1 SGHRS, CDR2 YFSETQ. This CDR3 is built from 16 residues. V was clipped by 3 bases and J by 5 bases, with 17 bases between them. CDR3 loop: CASSSGQSQLTGELFF. The CDR3 bases are TGCGCCAGCAGCTCTGGACAGAGCCAATTAACCGGGGAGCTGTTTTTT.

The chain links TRBV27 to TRBJ2-3; no reliable D call. This CDR3 has 12 residues. CDR1 is MNHEY and CDR2 is SMNVEV in the germline V gene (reference sequence). V was cut by 5 bases and J by 0 bases, with 3 bases left in between. This chain's CDR3 is CASSRSTDTQYF. CDR3 in DNA: TGTGCCAGCAGTCGGAGCACAGATACGCAGTATTTT.